This T cell receptor (beta chain) was captured in a study of blood T cells in healthy people across ages. Broader study findings: Older individuals had lower TCR beta diversity per million T cells (the decline was roughly linear). A greater number of naive CD4+ cells and higher diversity distinguished long-lived donors from aged donors. In these data, TCR beta diversity tracked strongly with naive T cell percentage.

Alongside a J-beta primer mix, a sample-barcoded 5' primer served in a second PCR lasting about 7 to 12 cycles. A single record per CDR3 protein comes from TCRdb applying MiXCR to the 5' RACE reads. This sample yields about 400,000 distinct CDR3 sequences, of which roughly half are seen a single time; under 60% belongs to the top ten. The CDR3 contains 14 residues. The germline V gene has CDR1 SNHLY and CDR2 FYNNEI. V trimming: 7 bases; J trimming: 7 bases; junction bases outside the gene matches: 8. As for this clonotype: Its antigen is still unknown.

Each sample gave at least 6.5 million isolated PBMCs. Sequencing was carried out using blood. This chain uses TRBV2 with TRBJ2-1; 9 bases align to TRBD1. The sequence was collected from a man in his fifties or sixties in good health. The CDR3 DNA sequence: TGTGCCAGCAACCCCGGGGGGACAGGGAATGAGCAGTTCTTC. Its protein is CASNPGGTGNEQFF. Drawing the rest from reference TRBV2 and TRBJ2-1, the complete variable domain is EPEVTQTPSHQVTQMGQEVILRCVPISNHLYFYWYRQILGQKVEFLVSFYNNEISEKSEIFDDQFSVERPDGSNFTLKIRSTKLEDSAMYFCASNPGGTGNEQFFGPGTRLTVL.